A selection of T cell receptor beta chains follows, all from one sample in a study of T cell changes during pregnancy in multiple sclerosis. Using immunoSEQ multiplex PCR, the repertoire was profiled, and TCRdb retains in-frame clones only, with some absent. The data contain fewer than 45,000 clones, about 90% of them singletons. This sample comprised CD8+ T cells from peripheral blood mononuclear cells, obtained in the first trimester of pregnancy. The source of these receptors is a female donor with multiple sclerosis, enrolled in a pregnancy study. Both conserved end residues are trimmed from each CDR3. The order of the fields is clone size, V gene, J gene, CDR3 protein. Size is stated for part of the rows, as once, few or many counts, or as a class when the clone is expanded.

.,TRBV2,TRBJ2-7,ASGDRSSYEQY
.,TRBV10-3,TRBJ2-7,AIGLKAGGTYEQY
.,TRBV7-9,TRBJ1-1,ASSLDTNTEAF
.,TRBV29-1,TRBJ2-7,SGGQGAEQY
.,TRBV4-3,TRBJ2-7,ASSRSRDSVYEQY
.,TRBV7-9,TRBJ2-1,ASSSSSRDGGNEQF
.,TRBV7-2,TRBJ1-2,ASSSWAAQGDYGYT
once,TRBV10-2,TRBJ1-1,ASSPFTGNTEAF
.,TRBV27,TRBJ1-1,ASSQGIRYTKAF
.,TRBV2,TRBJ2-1,ASREGMFNEQF